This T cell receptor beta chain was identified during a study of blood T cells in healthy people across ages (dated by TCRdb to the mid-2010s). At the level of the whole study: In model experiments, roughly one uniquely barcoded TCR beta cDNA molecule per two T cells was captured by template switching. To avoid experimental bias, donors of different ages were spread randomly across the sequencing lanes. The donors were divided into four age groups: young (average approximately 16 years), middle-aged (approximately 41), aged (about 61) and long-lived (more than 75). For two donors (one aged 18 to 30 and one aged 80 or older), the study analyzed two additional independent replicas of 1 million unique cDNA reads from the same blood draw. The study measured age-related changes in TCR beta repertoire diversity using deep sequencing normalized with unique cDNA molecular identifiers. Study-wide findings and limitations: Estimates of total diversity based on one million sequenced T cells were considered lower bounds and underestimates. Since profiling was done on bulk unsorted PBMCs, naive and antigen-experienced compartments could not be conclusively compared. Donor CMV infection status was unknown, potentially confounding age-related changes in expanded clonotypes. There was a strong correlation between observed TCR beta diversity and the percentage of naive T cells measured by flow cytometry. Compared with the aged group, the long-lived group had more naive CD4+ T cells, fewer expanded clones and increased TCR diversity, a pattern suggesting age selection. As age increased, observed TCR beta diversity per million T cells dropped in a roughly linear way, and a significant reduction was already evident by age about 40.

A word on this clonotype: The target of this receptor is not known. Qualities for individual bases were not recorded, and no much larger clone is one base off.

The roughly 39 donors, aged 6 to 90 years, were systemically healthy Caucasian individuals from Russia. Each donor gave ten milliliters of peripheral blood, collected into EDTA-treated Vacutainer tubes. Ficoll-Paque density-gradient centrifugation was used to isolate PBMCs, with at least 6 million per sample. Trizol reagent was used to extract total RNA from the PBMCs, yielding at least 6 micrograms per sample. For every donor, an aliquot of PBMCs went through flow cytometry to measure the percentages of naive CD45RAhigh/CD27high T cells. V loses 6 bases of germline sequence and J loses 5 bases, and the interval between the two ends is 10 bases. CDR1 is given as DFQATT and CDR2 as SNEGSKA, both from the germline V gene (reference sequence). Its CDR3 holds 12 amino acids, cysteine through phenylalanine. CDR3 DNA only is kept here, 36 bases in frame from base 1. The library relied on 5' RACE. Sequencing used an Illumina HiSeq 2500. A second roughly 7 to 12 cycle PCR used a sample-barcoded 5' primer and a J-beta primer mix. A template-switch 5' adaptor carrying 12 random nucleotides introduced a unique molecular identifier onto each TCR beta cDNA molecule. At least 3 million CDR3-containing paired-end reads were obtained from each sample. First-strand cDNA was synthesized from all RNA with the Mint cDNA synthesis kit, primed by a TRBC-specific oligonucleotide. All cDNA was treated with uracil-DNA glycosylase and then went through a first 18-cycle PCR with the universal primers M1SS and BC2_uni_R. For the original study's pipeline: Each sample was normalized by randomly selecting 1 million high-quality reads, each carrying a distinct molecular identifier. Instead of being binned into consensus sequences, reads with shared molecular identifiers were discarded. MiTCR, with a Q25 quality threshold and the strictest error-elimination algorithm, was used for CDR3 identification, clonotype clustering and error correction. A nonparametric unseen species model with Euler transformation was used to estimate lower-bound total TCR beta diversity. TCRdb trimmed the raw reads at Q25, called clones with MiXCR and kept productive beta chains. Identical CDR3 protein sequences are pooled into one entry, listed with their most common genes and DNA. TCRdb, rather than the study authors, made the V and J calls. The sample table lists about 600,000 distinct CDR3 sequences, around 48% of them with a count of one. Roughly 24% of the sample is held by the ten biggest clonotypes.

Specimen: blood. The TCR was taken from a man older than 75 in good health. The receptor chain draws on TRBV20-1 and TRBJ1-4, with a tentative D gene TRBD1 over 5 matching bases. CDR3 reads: CSAGAGNEKLFF. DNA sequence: TGCAGTGCAGGGGCGGGAAATGAAAAACTGTTTTTT.